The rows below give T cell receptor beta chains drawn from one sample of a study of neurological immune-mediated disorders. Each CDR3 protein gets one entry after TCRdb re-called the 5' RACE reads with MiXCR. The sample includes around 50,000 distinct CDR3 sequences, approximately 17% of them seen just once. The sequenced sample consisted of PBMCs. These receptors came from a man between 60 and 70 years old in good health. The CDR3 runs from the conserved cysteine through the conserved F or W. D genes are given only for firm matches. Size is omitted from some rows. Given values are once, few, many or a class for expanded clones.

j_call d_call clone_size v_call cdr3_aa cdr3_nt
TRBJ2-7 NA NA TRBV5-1 CASSLVGVGEQYF TGCGCCAGCAGCTTGGTCGGCGTGGGCGAGCAGTACTTC
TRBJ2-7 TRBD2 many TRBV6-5 CASSYSGSGTYEQYF TGTGCCAGCAGTTACTCGGGTAGCGGGACCTACGAGCAGTACTTC
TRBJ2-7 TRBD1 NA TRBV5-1 CASSLGRQGNHEQYF TGCGCCAGCAGCTTGGGAAGACAGGGGAACCACGAGCAGTACTTC
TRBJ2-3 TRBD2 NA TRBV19 CASTRTSGTLTDTQYF TGTGCCAGTACCCGGACTAGCGGGACCCTCACAGATACGCAGTATTTT
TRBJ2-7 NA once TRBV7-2 CASSRTSASYEEYF TGTGCCAGCAGCCGTACAAGCGCCTCCTACGAGGAGTACTTC
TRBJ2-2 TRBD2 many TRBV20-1 CSATHSGLKNTGELFF TGCAGTGCTACCCACTCGGGACTAAAGAACACCGGGGAGCTGTTTTTT
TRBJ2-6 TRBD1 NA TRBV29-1 CSVVGTGGNGANVLNF TGCAGCGTTGTGGGGACAGGGGGAAATGGGGCCAACGTCCTGAATTTC
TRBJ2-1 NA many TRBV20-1 CSARPMVGGNEQFF TGCAGTGCTAGGCCAATGGTAGGGGGGAATGAGCAGTTCTTC
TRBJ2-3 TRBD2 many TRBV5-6 CASSHGLARSTDTQYF TGTGCCAGCAGCCACGGACTAGCGCGAAGCACAGATACGCAGTATTTT
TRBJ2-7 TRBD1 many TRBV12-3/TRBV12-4 CASSSPDRGSGYEQYF TGTGCCAGCAGTTCCCCGGACAGGGGATCGGGCTACGAGCAGTACTTC
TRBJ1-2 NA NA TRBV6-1 CASSDRPAGGYTF TGTGCCAGCAGTGACAGACCTGCTGGAGGCTACACCTTC